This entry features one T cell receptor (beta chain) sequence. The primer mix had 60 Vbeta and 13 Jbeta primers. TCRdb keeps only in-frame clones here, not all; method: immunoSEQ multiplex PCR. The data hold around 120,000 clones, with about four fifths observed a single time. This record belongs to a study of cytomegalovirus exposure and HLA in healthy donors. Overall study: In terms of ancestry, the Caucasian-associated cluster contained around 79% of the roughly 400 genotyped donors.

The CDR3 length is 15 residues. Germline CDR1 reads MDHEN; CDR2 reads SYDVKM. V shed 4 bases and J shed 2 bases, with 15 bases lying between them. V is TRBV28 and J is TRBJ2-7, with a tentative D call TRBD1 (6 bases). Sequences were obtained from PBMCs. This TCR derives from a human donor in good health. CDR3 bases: TGTGCCAGCAGTTCTAACAGGGATGATGCCTACGAGCAGTACTTC. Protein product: CASSSNRDDAYEQYF.